This T cell receptor (beta chain) comes out of a study of cytomegalovirus exposure and HLA in healthy donors (dated by TCRdb to 2015 to 2018). The study in broad terms: An earlier analysis of under 600 of the donors reported roughly 300 Gb of sequence data and 117 million unique TCR beta sequences from some 180 million T cells. In a later analysis, previously published TCR beta repertoires from hundreds of donors were re-analyzed and high-resolution HLA genotyping was added so that TCR occurrence patterns could be studied. Class I and class II HLA loci were covered by the typing at four-digit resolution. Because of strong linkage in the cohort, roughly five DR-DQ haplotypes were treated as single units for association and clustering. To predict cytomegalovirus infection status, the study combined high-throughput TCR immunosequencing, statistical association of individual TCRs with disease status, and machine learning. Along with the roughly 610-subject first cohort, a separate validation cohort of some 130 different subjects was used. In an earlier analysis of a few hundred of the donors, high-throughput TCR beta sequencing was used to judge whether each TCR beta V gene segment behaved as functional or pseudogenic. Using immunosequencing, the study profiled T cell repertoires from around 670 subjects and related those repertoires to cytomegalovirus serostatus. Approximately 300 gigabases of sequencing data and 78 million or so unique TCR sequences were included in an early release covering roughly 600 HLA-typed donors. Rather than using new phenotypic data, the later analysis identified candidate immune exposures from TCR beta sequences and from how often those sequences occurred across donors. Typing coverage differed by locus: A, B, C, DRB1 and DQB1 were typed in about 629-630 donors, DQA1 in approximately 520, DPA1 in 600 to 610, and DPB1 in 450 to 480. Alongside the repertoire data, information on donor age, sex, ethnicity and CMV serostatus was compiled. Genome-wide SNP genotypes for about 65% of the roughly 700 donors were used in a later genetic analysis, which treated that subset as a discovery cohort. Among under 450 genotyped donors of the cohort, an average of approximately 240,000 unique TCR beta nucleotide sequences were sequenced per donor, 15% to 20% of them non-productive. The aim of the study was to test whether cataloging public T cell receptors could identify signatures of past pathogen exposure. All discovery cohort repertoires had been generated using a single sequencing platform. Among the roughly 380 genotyped donors, around 79% belonged to the genetic ancestry cluster associated with self-reported Caucasian donors.

The receptor library was made with the immunoSEQ multiplex PCR assay. A mixture of 60 forward primers for TCR Vbeta segments and 13 reverse primers for TCR Jbeta segments was used in the multiplex PCR. Amplification of the CDR3 region of rearranged TCR beta genes was performed with a multiplex PCR assay on genomic DNA. On the Illumina HiSeq System, the amplified TCR beta libraries were sequenced as 87-base-pair reads. For the original study's pipeline: In a later analysis, some 80 million unique TCR beta chains were counted across the roughly 610 repertoires, and roughly 10 million of these chains were shared by at least two donors. A nearest-neighbor algorithm error-corrected the raw reads and collapsed the reads into unique sequences, merging closely related sequences to remove PCR and sequencing errors. Alignment of CDR3 sequences to IMGT reference sequences was used to assign V, D and J gene segments. Each retained sequence needed at least a six-nucleotide match to both a V gene segment and a J gene segment. A rearrangement was called productive if the CDR3 had no stop codons and remained in frame with V and J, and every other rearrangement was called non-productive. CDR3 was defined according to IMGT convention as the region running from the second conserved V-encoded cysteine to the conserved J-encoded phenylalanine. The earlier analysis of about 590 of the donors excluded sequences that lacked an unambiguous match to a single V gene segment. In an earlier analysis of around 600 of the donors, V segments were called functional above 56.7% productive rearrangements and were called segregating when the between-donor standard deviation exceeded 5%. A statistical classification framework was developed to diagnose cytomegalovirus status using the catalog of TCR beta chain sequences. In a later analysis, TCR nucleotide sequences were compared against IMGT/GENE-DB human TR gene sequences so that V and J genes could be assigned. The TCRdist pipeline was used in a later analysis to assign CDR3 sequences and most-parsimonious VDJ recombination scenarios. A later analysis defined each TCR beta chain by its CDR3 amino acid sequence plus V-gene family, and excluded reads lacking a unique V-gene family. To address suspected cross-contamination and a sequencing artifact, a later analysis removed 450 to 700 highly shared, low-generation-probability nucleotide sequences. A later analysis calculated a clonal expansion index for each public chain from normalized within-repertoire ranks of inferred template counts. Generation probabilities in a later analysis came from a VDJ recombination model fitted to out-of-frame rearrangements, and those results were checked against IGoR. Hypergeometric tests were used in a later analysis to score TCR-TCR, TCR-HLA and TCR-CMV co-occurrence, with a repertoire-size bias correction applied to the TCR pairs. False discovery rates were estimated in a later analysis by permuting HLA or CMV assignments 20 times. In a later analysis, co-occurring TCRs were grouped using DBSCAN, and TCRdist sequence similarity was added for clustering within HLA-allele-positive subsets. Co-occurrence clustering excluded repertoires with fewer than 30,000 or more than 120,000 public chains, plus five with anomalous nucleotide sharing. TCRdb's version of the immuneACCESS table is confined to in-frame rearrangements and falls short of the full clone set. An unresolved V gene accounts for under half of the shortfall where checked; the remainder is of unknown origin. The V and J calls and the clone size are those of that table, but D and trimming were determined from the DNA. This sample has under 90,000 clones in its table, and 75% of those were observed once. Approximately 7.2% of the sample rests with the top ten.

Concerning this clone: Its binding antigen is unknown. Within one base of it there is no much larger clone, and no base qualities were kept.

CDR1 and CDR2 are read off the germline V gene (reference sequence) as SEHNR and FQNEAQ. The CDR3 has 14 amino acids, counting the end cysteine and phenylalanine. Only CDR3 DNA is held: 42 bases, read in frame from base 1. The germline ends are 13 bases apart after V is trimmed by 5 bases and J by 2 bases. In total, approximately 690 healthy bone marrow donors made up the cohort. All cohort members were sampled while nominally healthy, although unrecorded immune exposures were likely present. The donor tested CMV seronegative, placing the donor among the 350 to 400 seronegative members of the cohort. A peripheral blood sample was collected from each donor, and TCR beta sequencing was performed on peripheral blood mononuclear cells. The Qiagen DNeasy Blood Extraction Kit was used to extract genomic DNA from the blood cell samples. Results and caveats for the whole study, not just this receptor: A further reported finding was that TCR beta sequences accurately predicted the HLA-A and HLA-B alleles for most subjects in the first cohort. Only TCR beta chains were sequenced in this cohort, and the absence of alpha or paired-chain data limited detectable features. Correlated functional status among segregating V segments might reflect linkage disequilibrium, but an unknown experimental factor could not be ruled out. HLA typing was unavailable for some donors at each locus, so association tests used only the typed subset. Because counts were too low, approximately 18 rarely observed V segments, including chromosome 9 orphons, were excluded from the earlier analysis of fewer than 650 of the donors. Strong co-occurrence of HLA alleles, especially DR and DQ, made assigning TCR associations to individual alleles difficult. In a later analysis, HLA-associated TCR beta chains were found to be more clonally expanded and to have lower generation probabilities than equally common non-associated chains. In a later genetic analysis, fewer N-insertions in productive TCRs were reported among donors in an Asian-associated ancestry cluster than the approximately 710-donor mean. In an earlier analysis of approximately 590 of the donors, most TCR beta V segments were observed in productive rearrangements about 87% or about 30% of the time, broadly matching IMGT annotations. The sequencing pipeline was judged likely to have produced a cluster of highly shared sequence variants as a technical artifact. Some IMGT-functional V segments, including TRBV6-2 and TRBV6-3, could not be told apart with the 87-base-pair reads, so those segments were excluded. Specific HLA alleles were associated with 15,000 to 20,000 TCR beta sequences at a false discovery rate of 0.05 in a later analysis. Immune exposure information for the cohort was limited to CMV serostatus. According to a later analysis, parvovirus B19, influenza, CMV and Epstein-Barr virus appeared linked to several top co-occurrence clusters. In vitro tests confirmed that a few of the cytomegalovirus-associated TCR beta chains recognize cytomegalovirus antigens. In both the original and validation cohorts, the classifier was reported to diagnose cytomegalovirus status with high specificity and sensitivity. While some public TCRs were present in many individuals, most TCR sequences turned up only very rarely across donors. The study listed 150 to 200 TCR beta chains as associated with cytomegalovirus. The presence/absence analyses assumed that sequencing depth was roughly uniform across donors, and that assumption may not be true. It was suggested by the authors that the approach could potentially be generalized to other disease states and immunological phenotypes. According to a later analysis, TCR association rates differed among HLA loci, with DRB1 alleles showing the most associated TCRs and HLA-C alleles showing the fewest. In a later analysis, most CMV-associated TCR beta chains were found to appear HLA-restricted, with HLA associations seemingly driven largely by CMV exposure. In a later genetic analysis, a missense DCLRE1C variant was associated with V-gene and J-gene trimming of TCR beta chains, and the association was replicated in an independent cohort.

The clonotype originates from a woman in her 40s in good health and CMV-seronegative. The specimen sequenced was PBMCs. The chain is made from TRBV7-9 and TRBJ2-7, with a weak D call of TRBD1 (6 bases match). The DNA is TGTGCCAGCAGCCCGAAGACAGGCCCCTACGAGCAGTACTTC. Its translation is CASSPKTGPYEQYF.